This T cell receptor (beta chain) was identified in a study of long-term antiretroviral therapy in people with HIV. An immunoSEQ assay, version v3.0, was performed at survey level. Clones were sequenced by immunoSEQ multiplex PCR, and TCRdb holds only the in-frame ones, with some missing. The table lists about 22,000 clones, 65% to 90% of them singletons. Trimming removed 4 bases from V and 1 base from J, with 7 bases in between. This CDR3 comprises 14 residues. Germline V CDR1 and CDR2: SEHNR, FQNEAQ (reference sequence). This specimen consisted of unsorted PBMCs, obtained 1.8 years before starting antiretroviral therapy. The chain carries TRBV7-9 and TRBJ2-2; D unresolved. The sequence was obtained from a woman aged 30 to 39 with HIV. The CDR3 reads CASSSRVNTGELFF. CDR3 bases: TGTGCCAGCAGCTCCCGGGTGAACACCGGGGAGCTGTTTTTT.